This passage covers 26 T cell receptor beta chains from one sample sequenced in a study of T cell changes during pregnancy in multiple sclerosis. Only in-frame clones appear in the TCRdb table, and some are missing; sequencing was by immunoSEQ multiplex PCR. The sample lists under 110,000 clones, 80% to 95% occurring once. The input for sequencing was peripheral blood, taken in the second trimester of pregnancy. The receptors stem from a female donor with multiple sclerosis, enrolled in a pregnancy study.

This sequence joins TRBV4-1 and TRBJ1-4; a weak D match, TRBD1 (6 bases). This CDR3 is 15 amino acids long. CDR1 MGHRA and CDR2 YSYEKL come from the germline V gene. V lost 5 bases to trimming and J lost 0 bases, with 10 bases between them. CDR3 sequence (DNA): TGCGCCAGCAGCGGGACACTCGCAACTAATGAAAAACTGTTTTTT. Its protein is CASSGTLATNEKLFF.

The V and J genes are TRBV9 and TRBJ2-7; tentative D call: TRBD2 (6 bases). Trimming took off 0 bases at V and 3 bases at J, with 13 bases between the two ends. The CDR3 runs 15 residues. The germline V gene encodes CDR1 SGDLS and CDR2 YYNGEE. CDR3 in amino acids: CASSVEEGPVYEQYF. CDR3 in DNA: TGTGCCAGCAGCGTAGAGGAGGGACCAGTCTACGAGCAGTACTTC.

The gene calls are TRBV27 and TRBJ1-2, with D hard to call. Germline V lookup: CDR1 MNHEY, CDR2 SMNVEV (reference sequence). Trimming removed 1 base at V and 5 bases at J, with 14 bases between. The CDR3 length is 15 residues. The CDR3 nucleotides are TGTGCCAGCAGTTTATTTTCCAGCGCTCTTTATGGCTACACCTTC. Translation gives CASSLFSSALYGYTF.

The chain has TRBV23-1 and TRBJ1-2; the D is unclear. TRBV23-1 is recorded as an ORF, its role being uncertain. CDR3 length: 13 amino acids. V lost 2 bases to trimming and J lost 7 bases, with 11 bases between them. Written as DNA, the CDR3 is TGCGCCAGCAGTCAAAACGTTCCGCGTGGCTACACCTTC. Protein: CASSQNVPRGYTF.

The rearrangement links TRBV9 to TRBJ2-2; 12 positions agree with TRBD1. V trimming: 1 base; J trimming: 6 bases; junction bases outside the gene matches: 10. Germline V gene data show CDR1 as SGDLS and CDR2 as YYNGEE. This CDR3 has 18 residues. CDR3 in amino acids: CASSVQVPGQGAAGELFF. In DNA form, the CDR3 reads TGTGCCAGCAGCGTACAGGTCCCGGGACAGGGGGCGGCCGGGGAGCTGTTTTTT.

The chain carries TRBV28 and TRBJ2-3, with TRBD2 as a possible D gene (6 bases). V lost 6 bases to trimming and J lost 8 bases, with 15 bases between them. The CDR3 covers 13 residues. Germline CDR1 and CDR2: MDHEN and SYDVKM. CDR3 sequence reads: CASRKPKGGTQYF. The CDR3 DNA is TGTGCCAGCAGGAAACCCAAGGGAGGTACGCAGTATTTT.

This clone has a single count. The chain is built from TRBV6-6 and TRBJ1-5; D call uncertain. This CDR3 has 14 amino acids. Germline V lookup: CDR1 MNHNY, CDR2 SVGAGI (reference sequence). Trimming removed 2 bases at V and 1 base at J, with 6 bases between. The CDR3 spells CASSYGESNQPQHF. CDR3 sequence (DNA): TGTGCCAGCAGTTACGGGGAGAGCAATCAGCCCCAGCATTTT.

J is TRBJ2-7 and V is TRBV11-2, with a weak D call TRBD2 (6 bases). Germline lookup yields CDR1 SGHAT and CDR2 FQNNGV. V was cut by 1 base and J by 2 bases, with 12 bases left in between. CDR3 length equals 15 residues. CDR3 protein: CASSLAGTPAYEQYF. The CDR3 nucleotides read TGTGCCAGCAGCTTAGCCGGGACTCCTGCCTACGAGCAGTACTTC.

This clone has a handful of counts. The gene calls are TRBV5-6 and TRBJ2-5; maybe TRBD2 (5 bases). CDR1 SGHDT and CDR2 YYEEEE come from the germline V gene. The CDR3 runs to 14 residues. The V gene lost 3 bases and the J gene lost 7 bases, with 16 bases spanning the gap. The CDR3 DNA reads TGTGCCAGCAGCTCGGACGGTCCGGGATGGACCCAGTACTTC. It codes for CASSSDGPGWTQYF.

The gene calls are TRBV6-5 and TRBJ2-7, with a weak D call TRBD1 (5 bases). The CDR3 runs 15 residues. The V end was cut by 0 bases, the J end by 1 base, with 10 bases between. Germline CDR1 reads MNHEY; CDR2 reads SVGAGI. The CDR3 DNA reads TGTGCCAGCAGTTACTCGACGCAGGGTTCCTACGAGCAGTACTTC. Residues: CASSYSTQGSYEQYF.

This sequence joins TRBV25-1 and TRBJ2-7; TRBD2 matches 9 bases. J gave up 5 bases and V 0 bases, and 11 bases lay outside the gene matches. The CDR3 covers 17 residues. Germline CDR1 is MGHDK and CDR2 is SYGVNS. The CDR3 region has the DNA TGTGCCAGCAGTGAATACCCTAGCGGGAAAGGTGTCCACGAGCAGTACTTC. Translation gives CASSEYPSGKGVHEQYF.

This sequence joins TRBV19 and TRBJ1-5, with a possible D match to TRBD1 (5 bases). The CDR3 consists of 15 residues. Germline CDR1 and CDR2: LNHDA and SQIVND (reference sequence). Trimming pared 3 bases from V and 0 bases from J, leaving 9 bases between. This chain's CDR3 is CASSIMGGSNQPQHF. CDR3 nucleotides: TGTGCCAGTAGTATCATGGGGGGTAGCAATCAGCCCCAGCATTTT.

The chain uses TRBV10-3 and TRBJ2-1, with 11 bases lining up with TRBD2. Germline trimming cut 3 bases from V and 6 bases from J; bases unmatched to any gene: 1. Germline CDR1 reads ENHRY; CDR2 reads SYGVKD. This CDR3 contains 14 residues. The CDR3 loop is CAISDLAGGNEQFF. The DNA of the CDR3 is TGTGCCATCAGTGACCTAGCGGGGGGCAATGAGCAGTTCTTC.

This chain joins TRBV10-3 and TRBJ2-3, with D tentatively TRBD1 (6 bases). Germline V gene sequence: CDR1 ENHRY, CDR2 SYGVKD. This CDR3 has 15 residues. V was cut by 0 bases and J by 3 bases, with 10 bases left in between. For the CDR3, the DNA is TGTGCCATCAGTGAGTCTCACAGGGTGACAGATACGCAGTATTTT. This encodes CAISESHRVTDTQYF.

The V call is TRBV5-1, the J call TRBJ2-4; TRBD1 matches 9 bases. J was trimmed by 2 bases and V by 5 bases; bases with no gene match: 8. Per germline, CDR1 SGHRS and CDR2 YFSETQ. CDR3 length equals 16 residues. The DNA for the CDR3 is TGCGCCAGCAGGTTTACAGGGGGCTGGTCCAAAAACATTCAGTACTTC. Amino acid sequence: CASRFTGGWSKNIQYF.

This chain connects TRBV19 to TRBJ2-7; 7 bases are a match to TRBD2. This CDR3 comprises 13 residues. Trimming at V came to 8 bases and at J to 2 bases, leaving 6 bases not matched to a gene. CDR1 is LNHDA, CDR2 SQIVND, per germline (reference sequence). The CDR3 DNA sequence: TGTGCCAGTCGAGCGGGGCAGGCCTACGAGCAGTACTTC. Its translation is CASRAGQAYEQYF.

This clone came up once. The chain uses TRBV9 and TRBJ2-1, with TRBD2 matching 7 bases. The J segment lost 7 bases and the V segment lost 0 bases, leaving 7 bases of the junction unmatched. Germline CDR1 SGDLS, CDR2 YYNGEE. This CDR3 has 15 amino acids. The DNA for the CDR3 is TGTGCCAGCAGCGTAGTCCATGGACTAGTTAATGAGCAGTTCTTC. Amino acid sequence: CASSVVHGLVNEQFF.

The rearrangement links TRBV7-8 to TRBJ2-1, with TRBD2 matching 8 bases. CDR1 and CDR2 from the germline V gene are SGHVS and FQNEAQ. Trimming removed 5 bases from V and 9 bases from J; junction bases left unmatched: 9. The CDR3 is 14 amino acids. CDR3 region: CASSLERERSEQFF. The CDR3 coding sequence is TGTGCCAGCAGCCTAGAGCGGGAGCGCAGTGAGCAGTTCTTC.

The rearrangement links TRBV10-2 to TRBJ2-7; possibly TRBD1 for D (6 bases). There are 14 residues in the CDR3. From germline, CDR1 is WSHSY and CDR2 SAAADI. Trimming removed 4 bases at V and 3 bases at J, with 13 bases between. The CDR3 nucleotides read TGCGCCAGCAGTGCCCTACAGGGAGACTACGAGCAGTACTTC. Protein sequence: CASSALQGDYEQYF.

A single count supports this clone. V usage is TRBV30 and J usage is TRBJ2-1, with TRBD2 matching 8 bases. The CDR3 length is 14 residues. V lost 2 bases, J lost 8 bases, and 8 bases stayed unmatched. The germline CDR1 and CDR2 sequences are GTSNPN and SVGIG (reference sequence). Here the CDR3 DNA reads TGTGCCTGGAGTCTTGGACTAGCTGTCGATGAGCAGTTCTTC. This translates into CAWSLGLAVDEQFF.

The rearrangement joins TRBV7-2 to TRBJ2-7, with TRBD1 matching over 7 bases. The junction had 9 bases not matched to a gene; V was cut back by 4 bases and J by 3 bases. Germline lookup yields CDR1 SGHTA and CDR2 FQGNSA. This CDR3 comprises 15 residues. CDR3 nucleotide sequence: TGTGCCAGCAGCTACGGCAATCAGGGGGTCTACGAGCAGTACTTC. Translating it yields CASSYGNQGVYEQYF.

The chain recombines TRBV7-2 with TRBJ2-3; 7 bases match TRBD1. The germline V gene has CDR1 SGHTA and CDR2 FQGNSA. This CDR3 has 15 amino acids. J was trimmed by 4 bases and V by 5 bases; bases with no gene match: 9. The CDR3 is CASSKTGSSADTQYF. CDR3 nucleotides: TGTGCCAGCAGCAAGACAGGGAGTAGCGCAGATACGCAGTATTTT.

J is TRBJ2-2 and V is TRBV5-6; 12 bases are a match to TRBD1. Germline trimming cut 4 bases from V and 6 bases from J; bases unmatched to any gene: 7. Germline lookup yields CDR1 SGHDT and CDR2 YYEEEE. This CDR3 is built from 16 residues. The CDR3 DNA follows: TGTGCCAGCAGCCTGGGACAGGGGGCTCCACCCGGGGAGCTGTTTTTT. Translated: CASSLGQGAPPGELFF. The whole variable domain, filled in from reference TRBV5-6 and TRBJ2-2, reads DAGVTQSPTHLIKTRGQQVTLRCSPKSGHDTVSWYQQALGQGPQFIFQYYEEEERQRGNFPDRFSGHQFPNYSSELNVNALLLGDSALYLCASSLGQGAPPGELFFGEGSRLTVL.

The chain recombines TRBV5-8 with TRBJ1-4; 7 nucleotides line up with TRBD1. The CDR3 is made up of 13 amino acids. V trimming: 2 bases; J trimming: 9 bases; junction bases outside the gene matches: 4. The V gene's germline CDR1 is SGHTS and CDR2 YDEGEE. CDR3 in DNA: TGTGCCAGCAGCTTTGGGACAGCAAAAAAACTGTTTTTT. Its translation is CASSFGTAKKLFF.

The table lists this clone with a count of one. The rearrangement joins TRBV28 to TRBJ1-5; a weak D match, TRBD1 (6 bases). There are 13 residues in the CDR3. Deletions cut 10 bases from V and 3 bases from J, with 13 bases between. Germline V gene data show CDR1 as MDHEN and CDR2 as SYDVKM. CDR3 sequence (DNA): TGTGCCATATCCCAGGGGCTCAATCAGCCCCAGCATTTT. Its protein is CAISQGLNQPQHF.

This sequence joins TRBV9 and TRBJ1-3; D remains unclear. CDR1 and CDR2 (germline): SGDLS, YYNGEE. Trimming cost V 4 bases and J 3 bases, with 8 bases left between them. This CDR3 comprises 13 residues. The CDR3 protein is CASSPPFGNTIYF. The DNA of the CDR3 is TGTGCCAGCAGCCCCCCGTTTGGAAACACCATATATTTT.